The 2 T cell receptor beta chains below all came from one sample that was sequenced in a study of CD8 T cells in ankylosing spondylitis. Using its own MiXCR run on the 5' RACE reads, TCRdb lists one record per CDR3 protein. Of about 52,000 distinct CDR3 sequences listed, about 7.8% are singletons. The sample comprised blood, either unsorted or a sorted T cell fraction (not recorded which). The source is a female donor with ankylosing spondylitis or in good health (not recorded which).

The chain combines TRBV6-2 or TRBV6-3 with TRBJ2-5; 7 bases are shared with TRBD1. V shed 5 bases, J shed 5 bases, and the junction held 5 bases outside the gene matches. This CDR3 is 13 amino acids long. Germline V gene sequence: CDR1 MNHEY, CDR2 SVGEGT. The CDR3, as DNA: TGTGCCAGCAGTCCCACAGGGGTGGAGACCCAGTACTTC. This gives the protein CASSPTGVETQYF.

This clonotype has a count of ten or more. The chain couples TRBV20-1 to TRBJ1-4, with 9 bases identical to TRBD1. The CDR3 is made up of 13 amino acids. With V trimmed by 2 bases and J by 6 bases, 1 base remained unmatched. Looked up from germline, CDR1 is DFQATT and CDR2 is SNEGSKA (reference sequence). CDR3 amino acids: CSARRTGDEKLFF. The CDR3 DNA follows: TGCAGTGCTAGACGGACAGGGGATGAAAAACTGTTTTTT.